This TCR beta chain emerged from a study of blood T cell repertoires in COVID-19. The CDR3 has 12 residues. Trimming at V came to 6 bases and at J to 4 bases, leaving 2 bases not matched to a gene. Germline-derived CDR1 and CDR2 are MDHEN and SYDVKM. Profiling relied on immunoSEQ multiplex PCR, and the TCRdb table lists in-frame clones only, not all of them. The profile shows roughly 180,000 clones, 79% of them singletons. On this clone itself: This CDR3 is also generated by other DNA sequences in the sample.

The receptor's source is a woman aged 55 to 70 with COVID-19, enrolled during active disease. The V gene is TRBV28, the J gene TRBJ2-7, with 8 bases that match TRBD1. What was sequenced was peripheral blood. The chain's CDR3 is CASRTGGYEQYF. In nucleotides, the CDR3 is TGTGCCAGCAGAACAGGGGGTTACGAGCAGTACTTC.